This record looks at one TCR beta chain sequence and its context. The antigen is undetermined. This sample is part of a study of cytomegalovirus exposure and HLA in healthy donors. General observations from the study: Near-uniform donor sequencing depth was presumed by presence/absence analyses. TRBV6-2, TRBV6-3 and other indistinguishable V segments were excluded.

PCR used 60 Vbeta primers and 13 Jbeta primers. Authors' methods: Later work found 65 million to 85 million unique TCR beta chains, with 9.5 million to 14 million shared. The table came from immunoSEQ multiplex PCR; TCRdb's copy has only in-frame clones and leaves some out. V and J calls and clone size follow that table, whereas D and trimming were derived from the DNA. Among about 160,000 clones listed, approximately 80% were seen once. CDR1 and CDR2 (germline): MNHEY, SVGAGI. V was pared by 1 base and J by 8 bases, with 6 bases between. The CDR3 runs 12 residues. The sample taken for sequencing was PBMCs. This TCR came from a male donor in good health and CMV-seropositive. The chain employs TRBV6-5 and TRBJ2-1; no reliable D call. This chain's CDR3 is CASSYLGDEQFF. The CDR3 DNA is TGTGCCAGCAGTTACTTAGGAGATGAGCAGTTCTTC.